Each of the 18 T cell receptor beta chains below was sequenced from the same sample in a study of T cell changes during pregnancy in multiple sclerosis (dated by TCRdb to between 2019 and 2020). Library generation was performed with the immunoSEQ multiplex PCR assay. This is the immuneACCESS table as TCRdb keeps it, with only in-frame sequences that have V and J called. A part of the clones is gone; compared with another copy, unresolved V genes explain less than half, and the rest is unexplained. This sample gives tens of thousands of clones in total; 75% to 90% of them show up just once. The ten largest make up approximately 0.4% of the sample. Sequenced here: CD4+ T cells from peripheral blood mononuclear cells, sampled in the third trimester of pregnancy. The source is a female donor with multiple sclerosis, enrolled in a pregnancy study.

The V call is TRBV5-1, the J call TRBJ2-5; weak D call: TRBD1 (6 bases). The ends were cut back, 7 bases at V and 1 base at J, with 11 bases in the middle. The CDR3 is made up of 13 amino acids. Germline-derived CDR1 and CDR2 are SGHRS and YFSETQ. The CDR3 DNA reads TGCGCCAGCGCAGGGGCCCTCCAAGAGACCCAGTACTTC. Translation: CASAGALQETQYF.

The chain has TRBV2 and TRBJ2-1; no definite D call. CDR3 length equals 13 residues. The germline V gene encodes CDR1 SNHLY and CDR2 FYNNEI. Trimming removed 8 bases from V and 3 bases from J, with 11 bases in between. The CDR3 DNA sequence: TGTGCCAGCTTAATAGAGGTCTACAATGAGCAGTTCTTC. Protein sequence: CASLIEVYNEQFF.

The chain couples TRBV11-3 to TRBJ2-7; D unresolved. Per the germline V gene, CDR1 is SGHNT and CDR2 is YENEEA. The V and J ends lost 5 bases and 0 bases respectively, with 11 bases between them. This CDR3 contains 14 residues. CDR3 sequence reads: CASSGPEPSYEQYF. CDR3 bases: TGTGCCAGCAGCGGGCCTGAACCCTCCTACGAGCAGTACTTC.

V gene TRBV21-1 combines with J gene TRBJ2-2; TRBD1 was called by the table and not checked on the DNA. TRBV21-1 is an annotated pseudogene. This CDR3 is built from 16 residues. CDR3 protein: CASSNAGGDDTGELFF. In DNA form, the CDR3 reads TGTGCCAGCAGCAATGCAGGGGGCGACGACACCGGGGAGCTGTTTTTT.

V usage is TRBV19 and J usage is TRBJ2-7; possible D gene TRBD1, 6 bases. CDR1 and CDR2 (germline): LNHDA, SQIVND (reference sequence). The CDR3 runs 14 residues. Deletions cut 1 base from V and 3 bases from J, with 10 bases between. CDR3 residues: CASSIGDRRYEQYF. DNA of the CDR3: TGTGCCAGTAGTATAGGAGACAGGCGCTACGAGCAGTACTTC.

This chain links TRBV4-2 with TRBJ2-1; 12 bases line up with TRBD2. V lost 4 bases, J lost 2 bases, and 3 bases stayed unmatched. Germline CDR1 is LGHNA and CDR2 is YNFKEQ. The length of the CDR3 is 16 residues. CDR3 DNA: TGTGCCAGCAGCCCTAGCGGGAGGGCTCCCTACAATGAGCAGTTCTTC. Protein product: CASSPSGRAPYNEQFF.

The chain joins TRBV30 to TRBJ1-2; D is possibly TRBD1 (6 bases). The V end was cut by 5 bases, the J end by 0 bases, with 25 bases between. The germline V gene has CDR1 GTSNPN and CDR2 SVGIG (reference sequence). This CDR3 spans 18 amino acids. The CDR3 sequence: CAWRWVAGDIATNYGYTF. Written as DNA, the CDR3 is TGTGCCTGGCGCTGGGTGGCCGGGGACATCGCGACTAACTATGGCTACACCTTC. The variable domain in full, with the rest retrieved from reference TRBV30 and TRBJ1-2, is SQTIHQWPATLVQPVGSPLSLECTVEGTSNPNLYWYRQAAGRGLQLLFYSVGIGQISSEVPQNLSASRPQDRQFILSSKKLLLSDSGFYLCAWRWVAGDIATNYGYTFGSGTRLTVV.

The chain links TRBV6-5 to TRBJ2-7, with D unclear. Between the trimmed V and J ends, which lost 0 bases and 5 bases, there was a span of 17 bases. CDR3 length: 16 residues. CDR1 MNHEY and CDR2 SVGAGI come from the germline V gene. The CDR3 loop is CASSYSRYSALHEQYF. The CDR3 DNA reads as TGTGCCAGCAGTTACTCGCGGTATTCTGCTCTCCACGAGCAGTACTTC.

This chain uses TRBV30 with TRBJ1-6; D possibly corresponds to TRBD1 (5 bases). The CDR3 covers 14 residues. Germline CDR1 is GTSNPN and CDR2 is SVGIG (reference sequence). The germline V and J ends were trimmed by 0 bases and 7 bases, with 10 bases remaining between them. The chain's CDR3 is CAWSVPGGNSPLHF. The CDR3 DNA follows: TGTGCCTGGAGTGTTCCTGGGGGGAATTCACCCCTCCACTTT.

The chain joins TRBV29-1 to TRBJ2-7; 14 nucleotides match TRBD2. This CDR3 comprises 14 residues. J was trimmed by 5 bases and V by 7 bases; bases with no gene match: 7. Looked up from germline, CDR1 is SQVTM and CDR2 is ANQGSEA. The CDR3 DNA follows: TGCAGCGCCTCGGGACTAGCGGGAGTGGACGAGCAGTACTTC. Translating it yields CSASGLAGVDEQYF.

The table lists this clone with a count of one. This chain uses TRBV30 with TRBJ2-7, with a tentative D call TRBD2 (5 bases). Per the germline V gene, CDR1 is GTSNPN and CDR2 is SVGIG (reference sequence). Trimming shortened V by 2 bases and J by 5 bases, and 25 bases separated the two germline ends. The CDR3 is 17 amino acids. CDR3 in DNA: TGTGCCTGGAGTAGAAGCTTACTTAGCGAGGATGTGCACGAGCAGTACTTC. Amino acid sequence: CAWSRSLLSEDVHEQYF.

This clone was seen a few times. The chain couples TRBV30 to TRBJ2-5; the D gene is possibly TRBD2 (5 bases). The V end lost 5 bases, the J end lost 2 bases, and 12 bases lay between the germline ends. Germline-derived CDR1 and CDR2 are GTSNPN and SVGIG (reference sequence). This CDR3 contains 13 residues. In nucleotides, the CDR3 is TGTGCCTGGGGCCCGGACTTTCAAGAGACCCAGTACTTC. This translates into CAWGPDFQETQYF.

The chain couples TRBV29-1 to TRBJ2-7; the match to TRBD1 covers 8 bases. There are 13 residues in the CDR3. The germline gives CDR1 SQVTM, CDR2 ANQGSEA. The V segment lost 4 bases and the J segment 5 bases; nucleotides outside the gene matches: 7. The CDR3 sequence: CSVVRQGAHEQYF. For the CDR3, the DNA is TGCAGCGTTGTGCGGCAGGGGGCCCACGAGCAGTACTTC.

This chain uses TRBV5-1 with TRBJ2-7; TRBD1 is a possible D gene (5 bases). Germline loops: CDR1 SGHRS, CDR2 YFSETQ. V was cut by 3 bases and J by 6 bases, with 13 bases left in between. This CDR3 comprises 13 residues. DNA of the CDR3: TGCGCCAGCAGCTCTCAGACAGCCAGCGAGCAGTACTTC. This gives the protein CASSSQTASEQYF.

The genes are TRBV7-3 and TRBJ2-2; 9 nucleotides align to TRBD2. Germline-derived CDR1 and CDR2 are SGHTA and FQGTGA. Unmatched junction bases numbered 2, after V lost 2 bases and J lost 4 bases. The CDR3 spans 15 residues. CDR3 sequence (DNA): TGTGCCAGCAGCTTACGTAGCGGGGGCACCGGGGAGCTGTTTTTT. This gives the protein CASSLRSGGTGELFF.

The CDR3 sequence is CASSQQGDQPQHF. CDR3 sequence (DNA): TGTGCCAGCAGCCAACAGGGGGATCAGCCCCAGCATTTT. The V and J genes are TRBV5-6 and TRBJ1-5, with 8 bases identical to TRBD1. Germline-derived CDR1 and CDR2 are SGHDT and YYEEEE. There are 13 residues in the CDR3. V trimming: 4 bases; J trimming: 5 bases; junction bases outside the gene matches: 2.

The chain joins TRBV6-5 to TRBJ1-3, with no clear D. This CDR3 has 12 residues. From germline, CDR1 is MNHEY and CDR2 SVGAGI. The ends were cut back, 2 bases at V and 9 bases at J, with 8 bases in the middle. CDR3 nucleotide sequence: TGTGCCAGCAGTTACGCGTGGAGCACCATATATTTT. Encoded protein: CASSYAWSTIYF.

The chain uses TRBV2 and TRBJ2-5, with D maybe TRBD1 (6 bases). Between the trimmed V and J ends, which lost 11 bases and 0 bases, there was a span of 13 bases. CDR3 size: 13 residues. CDR1 is SNHLY and CDR2 is FYNNEI in the germline V gene. CDR3 nucleotide sequence: TGTGCCGTGCGAACAGGGAACCAAGAGACCCAGTACTTC. It codes for CAVRTGNQETQYF.